This T cell receptor (beta chain) was retrieved from a study of Ad26.COV2.S vaccination and SARS-CoV-2 variants. Study overall: As a participant in COV1001, the donor was in the Ad26.COV2.S trial arm. Into the muscle, Ad26.COV2.S was dosed once or twice, 56 days apart. General study results and limits: Analytic work on TCR breadth and depth might have understated the full extent of total T cell responses.

Note on this clone: The antigen is not known.

Germline CDR1 reads LGHDT; CDR2 reads YNNKEL (reference sequence). V dropped 2 bases and J dropped 6; count of bases not matched to a gene: 6. CDR3 size: 16 residues. The protocol was immunoSEQ multiplex PCR, while the TCRdb copy is restricted to in-frame clones and leaves out a portion. The profile shows some 400,000 clones, about 88% of them singletons. Treatment specified: approximately 18 received Ad26.COV2.S at low or high dose, single or two shots; about 5 received placebo; per-sample allocation not given. After the first vaccine or placebo injection, samples were drawn on day 63. This person who donated was an adult of 18-55 years in Boston.

The sample was peripheral blood, taken in a trial of Ad26.COV2.S vaccine versus placebo. The sequence derives from a person between 18 and 60 years old who received the Ad26.COV2.S COVID-19 vaccine or a placebo. The chain employs TRBV3-1 (or the pseudogene TRBV3-2) and TRBJ1-6; 8 nucleotides align to TRBD1. CDR3 in amino acids: CASSQFTGGGNSPLHF. The CDR3 DNA follows: TGTGCCAGCAGCCAATTCACAGGGGGTGGTAATTCACCCCTCCACTTT.